Given below is one T cell receptor beta chain in context. Antigen specificity is unknown. A much larger clonotype is one base distant, so this may be a read error. These data belong to a study of T cells in Graves' hyperthyroidism and ophthalmopathy. The CDR3 covers 13 residues. Germline V CDR1 and CDR2: SNHLY, FYNNEI. V lost 3 bases to trimming and J lost 8 bases; unmatched junction nucleotides: 4. No progression to ophthalmopathy during 18 months of follow-up defined stable disease. Not enrolled were patients with uncontrolled infection, other autoimmune disease, pregnancy or lactation. Researchers amplified the TCR beta CDR3 regions from RNA transcripts. Primed by the HTBI set, a first-round RT-PCR was run on the TCR CDR3. TCRdb recomputed calls from the multiplex PCR reads with MiXCR, one row per CDR3 protein. The sample has a few hundred thousand distinct CDR3 sequences, 15% to 20% seen once. Overall study results and limits: Ophthalmopathy was model-predicted a median roughly 6.3 months pre-onset.

Sequenced input: blood. The TCR sequence derives from a woman aged 45-59 years with Graves' hyperthyroidism. The chain carries TRBV2 and TRBJ2-1; 7 bases are shared with TRBD1. The CDR3 protein is CASSDGRGYEQFF. As DNA, the CDR3 is TGTGCCAGCAGTGATGGCAGGGGGTATGAGCAGTTCTTC.